The 24 T cell receptor beta chains below all came from one sample that was sequenced in a study of CD8 T cells in ankylosing spondylitis. TCRdb re-derived calls from the 5' RACE reads in MiXCR, one entry per CDR3 protein. Altogether 150,000 or so distinct CDR3 sequences are present, under 35% being singletons, with the ten largest covering approximately 5.9%. The sequencing sample was made of synovial fluid, either unsorted or a sorted T cell fraction (not recorded which). These receptors all stem from a male donor with ankylosing spondylitis.

This clonotype occurred a few times. The J gene is TRBJ2-2, the V gene TRBV4-2; 10 bases are a match to TRBD1. This CDR3 spans 15 amino acids. Trimming cost V 4 bases and J 3 bases; bases outside gene matches: 2. The germline V gene has CDR1 LGHNA and CDR2 YNFKEQ. As DNA, the CDR3 is TGTGCCAGCAGCCCCGGGACAGGGGACACCGGGGAGCTGTTTTTT. This codes for CASSPGTGDTGELFF.

This clonotype has only one observation. This chain uses TRBV20-1 with TRBJ1-5; 8 nucleotides agree with TRBD1. The germline CDR1 and CDR2 sequences are DFQATT and SNEGSKA (reference sequence). The J segment lost 6 bases and the V segment lost 3 bases, leaving 7 bases of the junction unmatched. This CDR3 region has 14 residues. CDR3 in DNA: TGCAGTGCTAGTCAGGGGGCTAAGGGTCAGCCCCAGCATTTT. As protein: CSASQGAKGQPQHF.

The chain joins TRBV30 to TRBJ1-2; D might be TRBD1 (5 bases). Germline assignment: CDR1 GTSNPN and CDR2 SVGIG (reference sequence). The CDR3 has 14 residues. Trimming cost V 0 bases and J 8 bases, with 16 bases left between them. DNA for the CDR3: TGTGCCTGGAGTGTACTGGGTCAGGGAAGGGGCTACACCTTC. Amino acids: CAWSVLGQGRGYTF.

This clonotype was recorded at least ten times. The chain is built from TRBV20-1 and TRBJ2-7; unclear D gene. CDR3 size: 13 residues. Germline V gene sequence: CDR1 DFQATT, CDR2 SNEGSKA (reference sequence). V lost 6 bases, J lost 2 bases, and 14 bases lay in between. The CDR3 protein is CSANAGRAYEQYF. CDR3 sequence (DNA): TGCAGTGCCAACGCAGGACGGGCCTACGAGCAGTACTTC.

The chain is built from TRBV20-1 and TRBJ2-5, with 9 bases lining up with TRBD2. V trimming: 1 base; J trimming: 4 bases; junction bases outside the gene matches: 10. The CDR3 is 16 amino acids. The germline CDR1 and CDR2 sequences are DFQATT and SNEGSKA (reference sequence). The CDR3 bases are TGCAGTGCTAGAGCTCAGCGGGGGGCGGGGAGAGAGACCCAGTACTTC. This encodes CSARAQRGAGRETQYF.

In its sample, this clonotype was seen many times. The rearrangement uses TRBV11-2 and TRBJ2-7; either TRBD1 or TRBD2 may fit D (5 bases each). The CDR3 runs to 14 residues. Deletions cut 5 bases from V and 2 bases from J, with 13 bases between. The germline V gene has CDR1 SGHAT and CDR2 FQNNGV. CDR3 DNA sequence: TGTGCCAGCAGCACCGGGGACGCCGCCTACGAGCAGTACTTC. Its translation: CASSTGDAAYEQYF.

This clonotype was counted only a few times. The chain recombines TRBV28 with TRBJ1-1, with TRBD1 matching 9 bases. The CDR3 length is 15 residues. V lost 5 bases to trimming and J lost 5 bases; unmatched junction nucleotides: 9. Germline V gives CDR1 MDHEN, CDR2 SYDVKM. The CDR3 region has the DNA TGTGCCAGCAGTCCACCGACAGGGGGTATGACTGAAGCTTTCTTT. Translating gives CASSPPTGGMTEAFF.

The chain recombines TRBV12-3 or TRBV12-4 with TRBJ2-7; TRBD1 might be the D (6 bases). The CDR3 loop spans 13 amino acids. With 3 bases removed from V and 5 bases from J, the gap between germline ends came to 11 bases. In DNA, the CDR3 is TGTGCCAGCAGTTTGATGGCAGGGGACGAGCAGTACTTC. Encoded protein: CASSLMAGDEQYF.

This clonotype has more than one count but fewer than ten. V usage is TRBV20-1 and J usage is TRBJ1-4; tentative D call: TRBD1 (5 bases). Trimming took off 1 base at V and 4 bases at J, with 10 bases between the two ends. The CDR3 is made up of 14 amino acids. Germline V CDR1 and CDR2: DFQATT, SNEGSKA (reference sequence). The CDR3 DNA reads as TGCAGTGCTAGAGCAGACAGACATAATGAAAAACTGTTTTTT. Translation gives CSARADRHNEKLFF.

The chain links TRBV27 to TRBJ1-2; D remains ambiguous. The CDR3 is 11 amino acids. Germline loops: CDR1 MNHEY, CDR2 SMNVEV (reference sequence). Trimming removed 6 bases at V and 5 bases at J, with 7 bases between. CDR3 in DNA: TGTGCCAGCAGGATAGGGTATGGCTACACCTTC. It is translated as CASRIGYGYTF.

This clonotype was detected a few times. This chain uses TRBV11-2 with TRBJ2-1; D is possibly TRBD2 (5 bases). CDR1 is SGHAT, CDR2 FQNNGV, per germline. This CDR3 is 15 amino acids long. Trimming left V 2 bases short and J 4 bases short, with 12 bases between. In DNA form, the CDR3 reads TGTGCCAGCAGCTTATTTCCGGGATTATACAATGAGCAGTTCTTC. Protein: CASSLFPGLYNEQFF. Variable domain in full (rest from reference TRBV11-2 and TRBJ2-1): EAGVAQSPRYKIIEKRQSVAFWCNPISGHATLYWYQQILGQGPKLLIQFQNNGVVDDSQLPKDRFSAERLKGVDSTLKIQPAKLEDSAVYLCASSLFPGLYNEQFFGPGTRLTVL.

The chain couples TRBV4-2 to TRBJ2-3; 10 positions agree with TRBD2. Germline V gene data show CDR1 as LGHNA and CDR2 as YNFKEQ. The CDR3 is 16 residues long. Losses at the gene ends were 4 bases for V and 3 bases for J; bases not matched to a gene: 7. The CDR3: CASSPRLAGETDTQYF. DNA for the CDR3: TGTGCCAGCAGCCCCCGGCTAGCGGGAGAGACAGATACGCAGTATTTT.

This clonotype was recorded only once. The rearrangement uses TRBV6-1 and TRBJ1-2; the match to TRBD1 covers 7 bases. There are 15 residues in the CDR3. Germline V lookup: CDR1 MNHNS, CDR2 SASEGT. With V trimmed by 6 bases and J by 4 bases, 11 bases remained unmatched. The CDR3 DNA is TGTGCCAGCAGACGGGACAGTGCGGCTGGCTATGGCTACACCTTC. It yields the protein CASRRDSAAGYGYTF.

This chain uses TRBV10-3 with TRBJ1-5; D remains ambiguous. The germline V and J ends were trimmed by 0 bases and 5 bases, with 5 bases remaining between them. Germline CDR1 ENHRY, CDR2 SYGVKD. The CDR3 is 13 amino acids. CDR3 region: CAISESRDQPQHF. CDR3 sequence (DNA): TGTGCCATCAGTGAGTCGCGGGATCAGCCCCAGCATTTT.

This clonotype was observed once. The chain recombines TRBV6-2 or TRBV6-3 with TRBJ2-7; no reliable D call. V dropped 6 bases and J dropped 5 bases, with 23 bases sitting between them. Looked up from germline, CDR1 is MNHEY and CDR2 is SVGEGT. The CDR3 is 16 amino acids. The CDR3 nucleotides read TGTGCCAGCAGCCTACCGGACGTCCCCCGGTTTGACGAGCAGTACTTC. Translated, it gives CASSLPDVPRFDEQYF.

The CDR3 here is CASSHEGTSGGYQETQYF. DNA for the CDR3: TGTGCCAGCAGCCACGAAGGGACTAGCGGGGGATACCAAGAGACCCAGTACTTC. The chain recombines TRBV4-2 with TRBJ2-5, with TRBD2 matching over 14 bases. This CDR3 comprises 18 residues. Per the germline V gene, CDR1 is LGHNA and CDR2 is YNFKEQ. The J segment lost 0 bases and the V segment lost 3 bases, leaving 6 bases of the junction unmatched.

The CDR3, as DNA: TGTGCCAGCAGCTCACCCGGGACACCTGGCACTGAAGCTTTCTTT. It encodes CASSSPGTPGTEAFF. The chain has TRBV7-2 and TRBJ1-1; TRBD1 might be the D (6 bases). The V and J ends lost 4 bases and 4 bases respectively, with 16 bases between them. The CDR3 totals 15 residues. Germline loops: CDR1 SGHTA, CDR2 FQGNSA.

The rearrangement links TRBV6-5 to TRBJ1-4; 7 nucleotides line up with TRBD1. Trimming took 10 bases from V and 5 from J; bases not matched to a gene: 4. From germline, CDR1 is MNHEY and CDR2 SVGAGI. This CDR3 is built from 12 residues. CDR3 loop: CATTTGNEKLFF. The CDR3 nucleotides are TGTGCCACCACGACAGGGAATGAAAAACTGTTTTTT.

This clonotype came up many times. This chain joins TRBV3-1 and TRBJ2-1, with TRBD2 matching 8 bases. Trimming at V came to 4 bases and at J to 4 bases, leaving 12 bases not matched to a gene. CDR1 and CDR2 (germline): LGHDT, YNNKEL (reference sequence). This CDR3 contains 17 residues. CDR3 in amino acids: CASSLQLTSGPYNEQFF. The DNA of the CDR3 is TGTGCCAGCAGCCTGCAACTTACTAGCGGACCATACAATGAGCAGTTCTTC.

This CDR3 is CSARDRPLYGYTF. The CDR3 DNA is TGCAGTGCTAGAGATCGGCCTCTCTATGGCTACACCTTC. The chain uses TRBV20-1 and TRBJ1-2; D ambiguous. This CDR3 is 13 amino acids long. V lost 0 bases, J lost 4 bases, and 9 bases lay in between. The germline gives CDR1 DFQATT, CDR2 SNEGSKA (reference sequence).

The chain uses TRBV11-2 and TRBJ2-2; 8 nucleotides agree with TRBD2. The ends lost 5 bases at V and 5 bases at J; junction bases unmatched: 19. Germline V gene data show CDR1 as SGHAT and CDR2 as FQNNGV. This CDR3 has 19 amino acids. The CDR3 DNA is TGTGCCAGCAGCCACCGGGCGGAACTAGCGGTCTATGAGACCGGGGAGCTGTTTTTT. It is translated as CASSHRAELAVYETGELFF.

The genes are TRBV20-1 and TRBJ1-5; no definite D call. Looked up from germline, CDR1 is DFQATT and CDR2 is SNEGSKA (reference sequence). The V end lost 0 bases, the J end lost 4 bases, and 13 bases lay between the germline ends. This CDR3 region has 15 residues. CDR3 coding DNA: TGCAGTGCTAGAGATACGGCCACGGGGAATCAGCCCCAGCATTTT. Translation: CSARDTATGNQPQHF.

This chain joins TRBV6-1 and TRBJ1-2, with a possible D match to TRBD1 (5 bases). The CDR3 contains 14 residues. CDR1 MNHNS and CDR2 SASEGT come from the germline V gene. Deletions cut 6 bases from V and 4 bases from J, with 15 bases between. This CDR3 reads CASRAPGRSYGYTF. CDR3 bases: TGTGCCAGCAGAGCACCGGGACGGAGCTATGGCTACACCTTC.

The V gene is TRBV20-1, the J gene TRBJ1-1; a possible D gene is TRBD1 (6 bases). V lost 3 bases and J 2 bases, leaving 13 bases between the germline ends. From germline, CDR1 is DFQATT and CDR2 SNEGSKA (reference sequence). This CDR3 is built from 14 residues. The CDR3 sequence is CSASSGTRNTEAFF. The CDR3 DNA follows: TGCAGTGCTAGCTCCGGGACAAGAAACACTGAAGCTTTCTTT.